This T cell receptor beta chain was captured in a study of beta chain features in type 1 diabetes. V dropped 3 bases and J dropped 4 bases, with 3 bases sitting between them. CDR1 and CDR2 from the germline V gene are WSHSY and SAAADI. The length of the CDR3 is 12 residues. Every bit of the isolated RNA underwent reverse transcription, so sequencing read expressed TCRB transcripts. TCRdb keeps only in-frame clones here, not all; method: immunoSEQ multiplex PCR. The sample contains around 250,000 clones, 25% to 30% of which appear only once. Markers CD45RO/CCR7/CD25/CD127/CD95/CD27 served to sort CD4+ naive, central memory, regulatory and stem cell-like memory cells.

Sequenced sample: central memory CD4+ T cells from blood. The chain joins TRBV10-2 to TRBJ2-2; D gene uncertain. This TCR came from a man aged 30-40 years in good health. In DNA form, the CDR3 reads TGCGCCAGCAGTGATATCACCGGGGAGCTGTTTTTT. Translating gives CASSDITGELFF.